Listed below are T cell receptor beta chains from one sample, sequenced in a study of T cells in Graves' hyperthyroidism and ophthalmopathy. TCRdb reprocessed the multiplex PCR reads with MiXCR, giving one entry per CDR3 protein. Here the sample spans 340,000 or so distinct CDR3 sequences, around a fifth being singletons. The specimen was blood. These receptors were taken from a woman aged 50 to 65 with Graves' hyperthyroidism. Each CDR3 is given without its conserved first and last residue.

TRBV9	TRBJ1-6	ASSVEVVASSPLH
TRBV28	TRBJ1-5	ASSSMTGGNQPQH
TRBV2	TRBJ1-3	ASSEGVFSGNTIY
TRBV6-6	TRBJ1-2	ASSYGGEGYT
TRBV20-1	TRBJ2-3	SARGALTDTQY
TRBV28	TRBJ1-1	ASTPGGGTEAF
TRBV3-1	TRBJ2-5	ASSHGPRAETQY
TRBV20-1	TRBJ2-3	SAHKEGGTDTQY
TRBV10-2	TRBJ2-3	ASRMTGASTDTQY
TRBV5-1	TRBJ2-3	ASSHVRGQGRTDTQY
TRBV6-5	TRBJ2-5	ASNLGGSQETQY
TRBV28	TRBJ2-2	ASSLASGAIGELF